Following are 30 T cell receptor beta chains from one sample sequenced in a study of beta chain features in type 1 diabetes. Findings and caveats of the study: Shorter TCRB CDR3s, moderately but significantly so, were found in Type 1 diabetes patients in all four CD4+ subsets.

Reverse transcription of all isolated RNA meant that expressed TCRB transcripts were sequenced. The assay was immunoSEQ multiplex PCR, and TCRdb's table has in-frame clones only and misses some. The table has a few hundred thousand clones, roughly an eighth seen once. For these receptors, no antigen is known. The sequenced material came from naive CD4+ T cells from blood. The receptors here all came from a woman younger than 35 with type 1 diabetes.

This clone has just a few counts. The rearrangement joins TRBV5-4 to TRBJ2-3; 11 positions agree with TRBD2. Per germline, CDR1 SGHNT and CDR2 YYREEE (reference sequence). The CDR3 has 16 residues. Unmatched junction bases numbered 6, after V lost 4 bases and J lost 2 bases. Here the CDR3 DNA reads TGTGCCAGCAGCACCCGACTAGCGGGGCCCACAGATACGCAGTATTTT. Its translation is CASSTRLAGPTDTQYF. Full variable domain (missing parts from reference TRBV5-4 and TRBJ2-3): ETGVTQSPTHLIKTRGQQVTLRCSSQSGHNTVSWYQQALGQGPQFIFQYYREEENGRGNFPPRFSGLQFPNYSSELNVNALELDDSALYLCASSTRLAGPTDTQYFGPGTRLTVL.

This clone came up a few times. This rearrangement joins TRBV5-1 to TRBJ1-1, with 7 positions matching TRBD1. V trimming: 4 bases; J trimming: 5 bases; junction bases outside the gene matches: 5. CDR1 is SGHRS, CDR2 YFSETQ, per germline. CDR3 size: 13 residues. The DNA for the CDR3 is TGCGCCAGCAGCACAGGGGATTGGACTGAAGCTTTCTTT. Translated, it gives CASSTGDWTEAFF.

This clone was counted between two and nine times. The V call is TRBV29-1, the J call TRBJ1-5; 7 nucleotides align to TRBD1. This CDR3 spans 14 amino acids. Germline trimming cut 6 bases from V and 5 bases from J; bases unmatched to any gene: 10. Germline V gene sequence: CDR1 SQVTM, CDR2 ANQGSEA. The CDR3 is CSVGQGGLHQPQHF. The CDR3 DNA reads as TGCAGCGTGGGGCAGGGGGGCCTCCATCAGCCCCAGCATTTT.

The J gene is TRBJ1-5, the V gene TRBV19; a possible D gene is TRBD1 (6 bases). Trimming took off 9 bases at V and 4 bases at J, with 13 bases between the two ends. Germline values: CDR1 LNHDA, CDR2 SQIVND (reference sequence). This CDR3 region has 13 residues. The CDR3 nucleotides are TGTGCCAGCCACCGGGACACAAATCAGCCCCAGCATTTT. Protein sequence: CASHRDTNQPQHF.

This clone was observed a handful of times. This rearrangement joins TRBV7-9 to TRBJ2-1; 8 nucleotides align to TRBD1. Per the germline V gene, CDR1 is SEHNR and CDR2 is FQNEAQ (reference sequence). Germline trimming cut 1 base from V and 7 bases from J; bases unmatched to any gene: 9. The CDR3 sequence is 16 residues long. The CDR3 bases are TGTGCCAGCAGCTTAGTCGGACAGGGTACTACAAATGAGCAGTTCTTC. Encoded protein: CASSLVGQGTTNEQFF.

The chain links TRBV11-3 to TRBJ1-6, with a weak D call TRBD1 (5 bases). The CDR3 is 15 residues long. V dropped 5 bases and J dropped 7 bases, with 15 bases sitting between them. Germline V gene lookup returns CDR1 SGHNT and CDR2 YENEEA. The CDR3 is CASSPSSRENSPLHF. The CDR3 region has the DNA TGTGCCAGCAGCCCATCAAGCAGGGAAAATTCACCCCTCCACTTT.

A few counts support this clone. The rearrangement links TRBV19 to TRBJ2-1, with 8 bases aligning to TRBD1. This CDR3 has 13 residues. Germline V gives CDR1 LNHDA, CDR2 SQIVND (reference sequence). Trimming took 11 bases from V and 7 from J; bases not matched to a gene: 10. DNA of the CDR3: TGTGCCGTCCGGGACAGGCTCTGGAATGAGCAGTTCTTC. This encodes CAVRDRLWNEQFF. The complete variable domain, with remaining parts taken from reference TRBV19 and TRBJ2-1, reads DGGITQSPKYLFRKEGQNVTLSCEQNLNHDAMYWYRQDPGQGLRLIYYSQIVNDFQKGDIAEGYSVSREKKESFPLTVTSAQKNPTAFYLCAVRDRLWNEQFFGPGTRLTVL.

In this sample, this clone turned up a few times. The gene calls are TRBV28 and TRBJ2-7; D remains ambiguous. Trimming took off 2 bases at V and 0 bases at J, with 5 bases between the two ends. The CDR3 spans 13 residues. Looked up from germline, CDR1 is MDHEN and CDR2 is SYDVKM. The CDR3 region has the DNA TGTGCCAGCAGTTTACAGTCCTCCTACGAGCAGTACTTC. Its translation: CASSLQSSYEQYF.

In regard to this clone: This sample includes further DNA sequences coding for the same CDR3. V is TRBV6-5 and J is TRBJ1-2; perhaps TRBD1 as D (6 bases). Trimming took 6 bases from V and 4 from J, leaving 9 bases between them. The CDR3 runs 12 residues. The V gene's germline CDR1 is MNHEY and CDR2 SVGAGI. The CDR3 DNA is TGTGCCAGCAGGGACAGCCTCTATGGCTACACCTTC. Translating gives CASRDSLYGYTF.

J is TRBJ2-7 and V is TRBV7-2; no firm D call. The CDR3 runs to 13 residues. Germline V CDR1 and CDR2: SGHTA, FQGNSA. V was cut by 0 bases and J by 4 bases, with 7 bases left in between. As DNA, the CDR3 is TGTGCCAGCAGCTTAGCGCGCCATTACGAGCAGTACTTC. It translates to CASSLARHYEQYF. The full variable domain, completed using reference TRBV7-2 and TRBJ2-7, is GAGVSQSPSNKVTEKGKDVELRCDPISGHTALYWYRQSLGQGLEFLIYFQGNSAPDKSGLPSDRFSAERTGGSVSTLTIQRTQQEDSAVYLCASSLARHYEQYFGPGTRLTVT.

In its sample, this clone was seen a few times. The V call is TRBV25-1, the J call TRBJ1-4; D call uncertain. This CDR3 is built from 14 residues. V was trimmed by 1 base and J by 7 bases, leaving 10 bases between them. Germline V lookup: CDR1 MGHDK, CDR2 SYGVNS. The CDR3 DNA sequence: TGTGCCAGCAGTGAATCACCCTCGGGTGAAAAACTGTTTTTT. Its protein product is CASSESPSGEKLFF.

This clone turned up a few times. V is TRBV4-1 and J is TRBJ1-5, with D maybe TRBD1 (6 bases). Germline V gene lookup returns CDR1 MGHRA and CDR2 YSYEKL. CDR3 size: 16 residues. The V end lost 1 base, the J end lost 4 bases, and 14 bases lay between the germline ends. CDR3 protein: CASSQGRGALNQPQHF. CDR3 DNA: TGCGCCAGCAGCCAAGGGCGGGGGGCACTAAATCAGCCCCAGCATTTT.

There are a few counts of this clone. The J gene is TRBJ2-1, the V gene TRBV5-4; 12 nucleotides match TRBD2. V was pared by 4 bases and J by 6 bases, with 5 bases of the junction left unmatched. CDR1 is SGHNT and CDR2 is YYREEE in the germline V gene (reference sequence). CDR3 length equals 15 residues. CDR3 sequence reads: CASSETSGSGNEQFF. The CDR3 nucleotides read TGTGCCAGCAGCGAGACTAGCGGGAGCGGCAATGAGCAGTTCTTC.

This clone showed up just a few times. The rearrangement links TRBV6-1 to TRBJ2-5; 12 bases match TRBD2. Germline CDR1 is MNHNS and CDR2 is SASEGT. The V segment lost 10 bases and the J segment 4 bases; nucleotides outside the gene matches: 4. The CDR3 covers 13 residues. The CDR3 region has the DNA TGTGCCATCAGGACTAGCGGGACAGAGACCCAGTACTTC. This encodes CAIRTSGTETQYF.

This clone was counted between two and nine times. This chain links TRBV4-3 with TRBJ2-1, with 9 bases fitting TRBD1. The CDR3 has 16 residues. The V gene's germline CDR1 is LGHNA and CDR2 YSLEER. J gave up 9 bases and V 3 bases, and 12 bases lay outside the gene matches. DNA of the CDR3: TGCGCCAGCAGCCAGGCCCGGGACAGGGTAGGGGGTGAGCAGTTCTTC. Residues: CASSQARDRVGGEQFF.

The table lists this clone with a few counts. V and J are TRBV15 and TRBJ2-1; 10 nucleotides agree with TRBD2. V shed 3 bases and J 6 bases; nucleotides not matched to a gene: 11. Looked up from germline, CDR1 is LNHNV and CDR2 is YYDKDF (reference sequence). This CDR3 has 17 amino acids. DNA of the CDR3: TGTGCCACCAGCAGGACCCTAGGACTAGCGGAGTTCAATGAGCAGTTCTTC. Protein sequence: CATSRTLGLAEFNEQFF. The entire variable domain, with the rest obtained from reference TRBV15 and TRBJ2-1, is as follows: DAMVIQNPRYQVTQFGKPVTLSCSQTLNHNVMYWYQQKSSQAPKLLFHYYDKDFNNEADTPDNFQSRRPNTSFCFLDIRSPGLGDTAMYLCATSRTLGLAEFNEQFFGPGTRLTVL.

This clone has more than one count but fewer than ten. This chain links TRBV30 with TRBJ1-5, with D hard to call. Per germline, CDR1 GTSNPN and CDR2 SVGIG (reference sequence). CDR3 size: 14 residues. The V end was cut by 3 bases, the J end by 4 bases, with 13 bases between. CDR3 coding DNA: TGTGCCTGGAGCACACCTCGTTGGAATCAGCCCCAGCATTTT. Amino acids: CAWSTPRWNQPQHF.

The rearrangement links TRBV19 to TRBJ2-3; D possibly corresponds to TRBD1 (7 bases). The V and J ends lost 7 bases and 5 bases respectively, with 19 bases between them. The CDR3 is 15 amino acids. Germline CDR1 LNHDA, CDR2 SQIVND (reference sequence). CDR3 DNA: TGTGCCAGTACCCGGAGGGCAGGGGGAGGAGATACGCAGTATTTT. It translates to CASTRRAGGGDTQYF.

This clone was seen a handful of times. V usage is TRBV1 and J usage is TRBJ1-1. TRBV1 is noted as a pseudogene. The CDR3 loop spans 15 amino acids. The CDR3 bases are TGCACCAGCAGCCATCGTCCGCCGTTAGCCACTGAAGCTTTCTTT. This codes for CTSSHRPPLATEAFF.

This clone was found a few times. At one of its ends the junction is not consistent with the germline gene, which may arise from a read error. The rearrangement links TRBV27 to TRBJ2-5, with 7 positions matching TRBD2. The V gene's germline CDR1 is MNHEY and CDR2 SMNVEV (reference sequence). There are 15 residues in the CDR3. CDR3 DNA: TGTGCCAGCAGTACAGCGGGGTTGCAAGAGACCCAGTATCACTTC. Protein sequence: CASSTAGLQETQYHF.

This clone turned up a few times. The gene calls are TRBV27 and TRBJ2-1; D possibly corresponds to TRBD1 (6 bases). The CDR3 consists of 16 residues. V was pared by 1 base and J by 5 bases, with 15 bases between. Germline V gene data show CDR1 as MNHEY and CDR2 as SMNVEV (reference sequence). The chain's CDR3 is CASSLLSAGDNNEQFF. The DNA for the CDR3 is TGTGCCAGCAGTTTATTGAGTGCAGGGGATAACAATGAGCAGTTCTTC.

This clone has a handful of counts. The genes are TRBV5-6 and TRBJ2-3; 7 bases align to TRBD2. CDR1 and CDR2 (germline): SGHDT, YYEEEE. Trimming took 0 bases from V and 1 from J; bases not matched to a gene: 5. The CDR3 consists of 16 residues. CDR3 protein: CASSLEAGPGTDTQYF. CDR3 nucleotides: TGTGCCAGCAGCTTGGAAGCGGGGCCGGGCACAGATACGCAGTATTTT.

CDR3 nucleotides: TGTGCCAGCACATATTCTAGGGACAGAGCCTCGAATGAGCAGTTCTTC. Translation gives CASTYSRDRASNEQFF. This chain connects TRBV6-6 to TRBJ2-1, with 7 bases lining up with TRBD1. V lost 7 bases to trimming and J lost 7 bases; unmatched junction nucleotides: 16. This CDR3 has 16 residues. Germline CDR1 MNHNY, CDR2 SVGAGI (reference sequence).

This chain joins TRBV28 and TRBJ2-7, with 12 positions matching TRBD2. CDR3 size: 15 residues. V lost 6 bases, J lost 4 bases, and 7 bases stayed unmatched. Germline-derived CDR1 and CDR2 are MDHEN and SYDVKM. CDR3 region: CASRMTSGRTYEQYF. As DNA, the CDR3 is TGTGCCAGCAGGATGACTAGCGGGAGAACTTACGAGCAGTACTTC.

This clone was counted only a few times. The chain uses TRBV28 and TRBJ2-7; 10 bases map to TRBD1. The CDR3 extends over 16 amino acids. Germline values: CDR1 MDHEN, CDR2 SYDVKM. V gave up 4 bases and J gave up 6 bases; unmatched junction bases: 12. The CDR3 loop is CASSSPGQGDWVEQYF. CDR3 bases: TGTGCCAGCAGTTCCCCCGGACAGGGGGATTGGGTCGAGCAGTACTTC.

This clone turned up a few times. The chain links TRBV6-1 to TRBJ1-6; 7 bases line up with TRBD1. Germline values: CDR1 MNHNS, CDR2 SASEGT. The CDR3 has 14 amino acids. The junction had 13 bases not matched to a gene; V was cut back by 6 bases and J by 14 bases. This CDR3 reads CASRKGRDSFTLHF. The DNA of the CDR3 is TGTGCCAGCAGGAAAGGTCGGGACAGCTTCACCCTCCACTTT.

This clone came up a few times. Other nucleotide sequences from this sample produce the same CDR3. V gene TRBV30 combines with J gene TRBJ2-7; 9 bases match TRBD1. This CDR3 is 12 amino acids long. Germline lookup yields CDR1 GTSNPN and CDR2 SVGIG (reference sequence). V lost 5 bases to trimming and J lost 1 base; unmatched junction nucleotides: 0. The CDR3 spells CAWDRGSYEQYF. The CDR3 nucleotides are TGTGCCTGGGACAGGGGGTCCTACGAGCAGTACTTC.

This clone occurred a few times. The CDR3 coding sequence is TGTGCCAGCAGCTCCCTCTTGGAGCAGTACTTC. Translating it yields CASSSLLEQYF. This chain uses TRBV9 with TRBJ2-7; no reliable D call. V was pared by 4 bases and J by 7 bases, with 9 bases between. CDR3 length: 11 residues. CDR1 and CDR2 from the germline V gene are SGDLS and YYNGEE.

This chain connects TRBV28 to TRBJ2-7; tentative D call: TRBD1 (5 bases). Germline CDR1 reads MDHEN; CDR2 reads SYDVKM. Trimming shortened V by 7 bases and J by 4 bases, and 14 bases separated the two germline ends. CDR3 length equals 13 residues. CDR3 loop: CASTGNRVYEQYF. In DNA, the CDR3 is TGTGCCAGCACAGGGAATCGAGTTTACGAGCAGTACTTC.

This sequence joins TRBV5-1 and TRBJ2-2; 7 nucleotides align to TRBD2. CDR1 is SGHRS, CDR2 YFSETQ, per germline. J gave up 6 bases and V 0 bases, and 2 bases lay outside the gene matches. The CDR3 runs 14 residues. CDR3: CASSLDGGSGELFF. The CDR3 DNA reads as TGCGCCAGCAGCTTGGACGGGGGGTCCGGGGAGCTGTTTTTT. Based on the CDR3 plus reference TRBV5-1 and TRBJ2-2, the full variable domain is KAGVTQTPRYLIKTRGQQVTLSCSPISGHRSVSWYQQTPGQGLQFLFEYFSETQRNKGNFPGRFSGRQFSNSRSEMNVSTLELGDSALYLCASSLDGGSGELFFGEGSRLTVL.